These T cell receptor beta chains were read from a single sample in a study of blood T cells in healthy people across ages. TCRdb used MiXCR to reprocess the 5' RACE reads, holding one entry per CDR3 protein. Of around 970,000 distinct CDR3 sequences in the sample, 51% were seen once. The specimen sequenced was blood. The source of these receptors is a woman aged 60-75 years in good health. Both conserved end residues are part of each CDR3. Each record gives: J gene, D gene, CDR3 length, clone size, V gene, CDR3 protein, CDR3 DNA. A D gene is named only where the DNA matches it firmly. The size of a clone is reported for some rows only, either as once, few or many, or as a class for expanded clones.

J gene: TRBJ2-1; D gene: NA; CDR3 length: 12; clone size: many; V gene: TRBV5-1; CDR3 protein: CASSPPSNEQFF; CDR3 DNA: TGCGCCAGCAGCCCTCCTAGCAACGAGCAGTTCTTC
J gene: TRBJ2-3; D gene: TRBD2; CDR3 length: 17; clone size: NA; V gene: TRBV7-2; CDR3 protein: CASSTGLAGGRGDTQYF; CDR3 DNA: TGTGCCAGCAGCACGGGACTAGCGGGAGGTCGGGGAGATACGCAGTATTTT
J gene: TRBJ2-1; D gene: TRBD2; CDR3 length: 18; clone size: NA; V gene: TRBV12-3/TRBV12-4; CDR3 protein: CASSHIVRGREGYNEQFF; CDR3 DNA: TGTGCCAGCAGCCATATCGTCCGTGGGCGGGAGGGCTACAATGAGCAGTTCTTC
J gene: TRBJ2-7; D gene: TRBD2; CDR3 length: 14; clone size: NA; V gene: TRBV14; CDR3 protein: CASSLSSGGNEQYF; CDR3 DNA: TGTGCCAGCAGCCTATCGTCGGGAGGCAACGAGCAGTACTTC
J gene: TRBJ2-2; D gene: NA; CDR3 length: 14; clone size: NA; V gene: TRBV4-2; CDR3 protein: CASSQDEGLGELFF; CDR3 DNA: TGTGCCAGCAGCCAAGATGAGGGTCTTGGGGAGCTGTTTTTT
J gene: TRBJ2-3; D gene: NA; CDR3 length: 17; clone size: NA; V gene: TRBV7-6; CDR3 protein: CASSPRAGRMGTDTQYF; CDR3 DNA: TGTGCCAGCAGCCCCCGAGCTGGTCGGATGGGCACAGATACGCAGTATTTT
J gene: TRBJ2-3; D gene: TRBD2; CDR3 length: 15; clone size: few; V gene: TRBV4-2; CDR3 protein: CASSQVLASTDTQYF; CDR3 DNA: TGTGCCAGCAGCCAGGTACTAGCGAGCACAGATACGCAGTATTTT
J gene: TRBJ1-5; D gene: NA; CDR3 length: 14; clone size: NA; V gene: TRBV27; CDR3 protein: CASRKTGRNQPQHF; CDR3 DNA: TGTGCCAGCAGAAAAACAGGGCGCAATCAGCCCCAGCATTTT
J gene: TRBJ2-7; D gene: NA; CDR3 length: 14; clone size: few; V gene: TRBV7-9; CDR3 protein: CASSLGGTLGEQYF; CDR3 DNA: TGTGCCAGCAGCTTGGGCGGGACCCTGGGCGAGCAGTACTTC
J gene: TRBJ2-3; D gene: TRBD1; CDR3 length: 17; clone size: few; V gene: TRBV10-3; CDR3 protein: CAISASRGEGTGDTQYF; CDR3 DNA: TGTGCCATCAGTGCGTCCAGGGGAGAGGGGACAGGAGATACGCAGTATTTT
J gene: TRBJ1-4; D gene: NA; CDR3 length: 14; clone size: few; V gene: TRBV5-1; CDR3 protein: CASRPGHPNEKLFF; CDR3 DNA: TGCGCCAGCAGGCCGGGACACCCTAATGAAAAACTGTTTTTT
J gene: TRBJ1-6; D gene: NA; CDR3 length: 15; clone size: NA; V gene: TRBV5-6; CDR3 protein: CASSLLSLLSSPLHF; CDR3 DNA: TGTGCCAGCAGCTTGTTAAGCCTACTAAGTTCACCCCTCCACTTT
J gene: TRBJ1-1; D gene: TRBD1; CDR3 length: 11; clone size: once; V gene: TRBV20-1; CDR3 protein: CSARQGAMAFF; CDR3 DNA: TGCAGTGCCAGACAGGGGGCTATGGCTTTCTTT
J gene: TRBJ2-6; D gene: TRBD1; CDR3 length: 14; clone size: few; V gene: TRBV6-2/TRBV6-3; CDR3 protein: CASSYIDRVHVLTF; CDR3 DNA: TGTGCCAGCAGTTATATCGACAGGGTTCACGTCCTGACTTTC
J gene: TRBJ2-5; D gene: NA; CDR3 length: 13; clone size: NA; V gene: TRBV27; CDR3 protein: CASSSTHDKTQYF; CDR3 DNA: TGTGCCAGCAGTTCCACCCACGATAAGACCCAGTACTTC
J gene: TRBJ2-5; D gene: TRBD1; CDR3 length: 14; clone size: NA; V gene: TRBV6-2/TRBV6-3; CDR3 protein: CASKPTGGEKTQYF; CDR3 DNA: TGTGCCAGCAAACCTACAGGGGGCGAGAAGACCCAGTACTTC
J gene: TRBJ2-6; D gene: NA; CDR3 length: 19; clone size: few; V gene: TRBV20-1; CDR3 protein: CSARDRIRGASSGANVLTF; CDR3 DNA: TGCAGTGCTAGAGACCGGATAAGGGGAGCGAGCTCTGGGGCCAACGTCCTGACTTTC
J gene: TRBJ1-2; D gene: NA; CDR3 length: 13; clone size: NA; V gene: TRBV7-3; CDR3 protein: CASSSLDGYGYTF; CDR3 DNA: TGTGCCAGCAGCTCCCTCGACGGTTATGGCTACACCTTC
J gene: TRBJ1-2; D gene: NA; CDR3 length: 16; clone size: NA; V gene: TRBV7-2; CDR3 protein: CASNPRHRAGNYGYTF; CDR3 DNA: TGTGCCAGCAACCCTCGCCACAGGGCTGGGAACTATGGCTACACCTTC
J gene: TRBJ2-7; D gene: TRBD1; CDR3 length: 15; clone size: NA; V gene: TRBV6-5; CDR3 protein: CASSPSTGATYEQYF; CDR3 DNA: TGTGCCAGCAGCCCCTCGACAGGGGCTACCTACGAGCAGTACTTC
J gene: TRBJ2-1; D gene: TRBD2; CDR3 length: 16; clone size: NA; V gene: TRBV2; CDR3 protein: CASSARLAGRGDEQFF; CDR3 DNA: TGTGCCAGCAGCGCTCGACTAGCGGGTAGGGGAGATGAGCAGTTCTTC
J gene: TRBJ1-1; D gene: TRBD1; CDR3 length: 15; clone size: NA; V gene: TRBV12-3/TRBV12-4; CDR3 protein: CASSRGQGRNTEAFF; CDR3 DNA: TGTGCCAGCAGTAGGGGACAGGGGAGAAACACTGAAGCTTTCTTT
J gene: TRBJ2-7; D gene: NA; CDR3 length: 11; clone size: NA; V gene: TRBV29-1; CDR3 protein: CSGGENYEQYF; CDR3 DNA: TGCAGCGGAGGGGAAAACTACGAGCAGTACTTC
J gene: TRBJ2-7; D gene: TRBD1; CDR3 length: 16; clone size: few; V gene: TRBV4-3; CDR3 protein: CASSQDPGTDSYEQYF; CDR3 DNA: TGCGCCAGCAGCCAAGATCCCGGGACAGACTCCTACGAGCAGTACTTC
J gene: TRBJ1-2; D gene: NA; CDR3 length: 15; clone size: NA; V gene: TRBV4-1; CDR3 protein: CASSQVRGGYYGYTF; CDR3 DNA: TGCGCCAGCAGCCAAGTTCGGGGGGGCTACTATGGCTACACCTTC
J gene: TRBJ1-5; D gene: NA; CDR3 length: 14; clone size: NA; V gene: TRBV20-1; CDR3 protein: CSAKGQVSNQPQHF; CDR3 DNA: TGCAGTGCAAAGGGGCAGGTTAGCAATCAGCCCCAGCATTTT
J gene: TRBJ2-3; D gene: TRBD2; CDR3 length: 17; clone size: NA; V gene: TRBV9; CDR3 protein: CASSGRRAGGIADTQYF; CDR3 DNA: TGTGCCAGCAGCGGACGACGAGCGGGAGGGATCGCAGATACGCAGTATTTT
J gene: TRBJ2-3; D gene: TRBD1; CDR3 length: 15; clone size: NA; V gene: TRBV7-3; CDR3 protein: CASSVQQGLTDTQYF; CDR3 DNA: TGTGCCAGCAGCGTACAACAGGGGTTAACAGATACGCAGTATTTT
J gene: TRBJ2-3; D gene: TRBD2; CDR3 length: 15; clone size: NA; V gene: TRBV18; CDR3 protein: CASSPGRESTDTQYF; CDR3 DNA: TGTGCCAGCTCACCAGGGAGGGAGTCCACAGATACGCAGTATTTT
J gene: TRBJ2-7; D gene: NA; CDR3 length: 15; clone size: NA; V gene: TRBV7-2; CDR3 protein: CASSSGGVGGYEQYF; CDR3 DNA: TGTGCCAGCAGCTCAGGGGGGGTAGGGGGCTACGAGCAGTACTTC
J gene: TRBJ2-7; D gene: TRBD2; CDR3 length: 15; clone size: NA; V gene: TRBV18; CDR3 protein: CASSPLPGGYNEQYF; CDR3 DNA: TGTGCCAGCTCACCCCTGCCGGGAGGGTATAACGAGCAGTACTTC
J gene: TRBJ2-3; D gene: NA; CDR3 length: 12; clone size: NA; V gene: TRBV29-1; CDR3 protein: CSLGRVGDTQYF; CDR3 DNA: TGCAGCTTGGGGAGAGTTGGGGATACGCAGTATTTT
J gene: TRBJ2-3; D gene: TRBD2; CDR3 length: 17; clone size: NA; V gene: TRBV5-1; CDR3 protein: CASSLGGGRAVTDTQYF; CDR3 DNA: TGCGCCAGCAGCTTGGGGGGGGGACGAGCGGTCACAGATACGCAGTATTTT
J gene: TRBJ2-7; D gene: NA; CDR3 length: 16; clone size: NA; V gene: TRBV7-2; CDR3 protein: CASSLGETRNSYEQYF; CDR3 DNA: TGTGCCAGCAGCTTAGGGGAGACCAGAAACTCCTACGAGCAGTACTTC
J gene: TRBJ2-7; D gene: TRBD1; CDR3 length: 15; clone size: NA; V gene: TRBV18; CDR3 protein: CASSQVQGATNEQYF; CDR3 DNA: TGTGCCAGCTCGCAAGTACAGGGGGCCACGAACGAGCAGTACTTC
J gene: TRBJ2-5; D gene: TRBD2; CDR3 length: 14; clone size: NA; V gene: TRBV20-1; CDR3 protein: CSVRSAGVRETQYF; CDR3 DNA: TGCAGTGTCAGATCGGCGGGAGTTAGAGAGACCCAGTACTTC
J gene: TRBJ1-1; D gene: NA; CDR3 length: 12; clone size: NA; V gene: TRBV18; CDR3 protein: CASSPRRDEAFF; CDR3 DNA: TGTGCCAGCTCACCAAGACGGGATGAAGCTTTCTTT
J gene: TRBJ1-2; D gene: TRBD1; CDR3 length: 15; clone size: few; V gene: TRBV29-1; CDR3 protein: CSVPGQASLYDGYTF; CDR3 DNA: TGCAGCGTACCGGGACAGGCATCCCTCTACGATGGCTACACCTTC
J gene: TRBJ1-5; D gene: NA; CDR3 length: 15; clone size: few; V gene: TRBV6-2/TRBV6-3; CDR3 protein: CASSPLPGGAQPQHF; CDR3 DNA: TGTGCCAGCAGCCCTCTCCCTGGGGGAGCTCAGCCCCAGCATTTT
J gene: TRBJ2-2; D gene: NA; CDR3 length: 14; clone size: NA; V gene: TRBV12-3/TRBV12-4; CDR3 protein: CASSPPTVSGELFF; CDR3 DNA: TGTGCCAGCAGCCCTCCGACAGTTTCCGGGGAGCTGTTTTTT
J gene: TRBJ2-6; D gene: NA; CDR3 length: 15; clone size: many; V gene: TRBV29-1; CDR3 protein: CSADTGTNGANVLTF; CDR3 DNA: TGCAGCGCCGATACAGGGACGAATGGGGCCAACGTCCTGACTTTC
J gene: TRBJ2-7; D gene: TRBD1; CDR3 length: 13; clone size: NA; V gene: TRBV18; CDR3 protein: CASSQDRVSEQYF; CDR3 DNA: TGTGCCAGCTCACAAGACAGGGTCTCCGAGCAGTACTTC
J gene: TRBJ1-1; D gene: NA; CDR3 length: 15; clone size: NA; V gene: TRBV4-1; CDR3 protein: CASSQGGRFNTEAFF; CDR3 DNA: TGCGCCAGCAGCCAAGGAGGCCGATTTAACACTGAAGCTTTCTTT
J gene: TRBJ2-4; D gene: NA; CDR3 length: 13; clone size: few; V gene: TRBV20-1; CDR3 protein: CSAREIAKNIQYF; CDR3 DNA: TGCAGTGCTAGAGAAATAGCCAAAAACATTCAGTACTTC
J gene: TRBJ2-5; D gene: NA; CDR3 length: 13; clone size: NA; V gene: TRBV2; CDR3 protein: CAESGRTQETQYF; CDR3 DNA: TGTGCGGAGTCCGGTCGTACTCAGGAGACCCAGTACTTC
J gene: TRBJ2-5; D gene: TRBD1; CDR3 length: 15; clone size: NA; V gene: TRBV18; CDR3 protein: CASSPWTGAEETQYF; CDR3 DNA: TGTGCCAGCTCACCATGGACAGGGGCGGAAGAGACCCAGTACTTC
J gene: TRBJ2-7; D gene: NA; CDR3 length: 15; clone size: NA; V gene: TRBV7-2; CDR3 protein: CASSLVGGTFDEQYF; CDR3 DNA: TGTGCCAGCAGCTTAGTTGGGGGAACATTCGACGAGCAGTACTTC
J gene: TRBJ2-1; D gene: TRBD2; CDR3 length: 15; clone size: NA; V gene: TRBV12-3/TRBV12-4; CDR3 protein: CASSLGTRVKNEQFF; CDR3 DNA: TGTGCCAGCAGCCTCGGGACTAGGGTTAAGAATGAGCAGTTCTTC
J gene: TRBJ2-3; D gene: TRBD1; CDR3 length: 15; clone size: few; V gene: TRBV12-3/TRBV12-4; CDR3 protein: CASSPGQGGKDTQYF; CDR3 DNA: TGTGCCAGCAGTCCCGGACAGGGGGGGAAAGATACGCAGTATTTT
J gene: TRBJ1-2; D gene: TRBD1; CDR3 length: 15; clone size: NA; V gene: TRBV5-6; CDR3 protein: CASSLWTGTNYGYTF; CDR3 DNA: TGTGCCAGCAGCTTATGGACAGGCACGAACTATGGCTACACCTTC